This T cell receptor beta chain comes out of a study of control samples from healthy donors and cancer patients. TCRdb's copy holds only in-frame clones and misses some; the assay was immunoSEQ multiplex PCR. Of around 250,000 clones in the sample, 82% are singletons; the top ten hold about an eighth. CDR3 length: 15 residues. Germline V lookup: CDR1 LNHDA, CDR2 SQIVND (reference sequence). The V gene lost 5 bases and the J gene lost 5 bases, with 18 bases spanning the gap. This TCR was sampled from a woman between 55 and 75 years old with lung cancer. The sample comprised PBMCs. The gene calls are TRBV19 and TRBJ2-5; D gene uncertain. In nucleotides, the CDR3 is TGTGCCAGTAGTGTCACGTTGACTCGGATGGAGACCCAGTACTTC. Amino acids: CASSVTLTRMETQYF.